The 6 T cell receptor beta chains presented below share a single source sample, sequenced in a study of cytomegalovirus exposure and HLA in healthy donors. Primers included in the PCR were 60 Vbeta and 13 Jbeta primers. Method: immunoSEQ multiplex PCR; TCRdb's copy keeps in-frame clones and lacks some. The sample lists 140,000 to 150,000 clones, approximately 82% occurring once. The specimen sequenced was PBMCs. The receptors were gathered from an older woman in good health and CMV-seropositive.

J is TRBJ2-3 and V is TRBV10-3, with 8 bases fitting TRBD1. The germline V gene has CDR1 ENHRY and CDR2 SYGVKD. V was pared by 6 bases and J by 2 bases, with 4 bases of the junction left unmatched. The CDR3 totals 14 residues. The CDR3 coding sequence is TGTGCCATCAGGGGGGACAGGACCACAGATACGCAGTATTTT. Translating it yields CAIRGDRTTDTQYF.

V and J are TRBV29-1 and TRBJ2-4, with 8 bases identical to TRBD2. The CDR3 runs 14 residues. Germline values: CDR1 SQVTM, CDR2 ANQGSEA. The J segment lost 6 bases and the V segment lost 7 bases, leaving 11 bases of the junction unmatched. The CDR3 is CSALGGGLGNIQYF. CDR3 bases: TGCAGCGCCCTCGGGGGGGGTTTAGGAAACATTCAGTACTTC.

V gene TRBV2 combines with J gene TRBJ1-1; no firm D call. Germline CDR1 reads SNHLY; CDR2 reads FYNNEI. The CDR3 extends over 14 amino acids. The germline V and J ends were trimmed by 9 bases and 3 bases, with 17 bases remaining between them. CDR3 in DNA: TGTGCCAGTAGAAGGCGAGAAGGAGACACTGAAGCTTTCTTT. This sequence encodes CASRRREGDTEAFF.

V usage is TRBV2 and J usage is TRBJ2-2, with TRBD2 matching 9 bases. The CDR3 contains 15 residues. Germline-derived CDR1 and CDR2 are SNHLY and FYNNEI. The J segment lost 0 bases and the V segment lost 8 bases, leaving 4 bases of the junction unmatched. This CDR3 reads CASSSGRSNTGELFF. Written as DNA, the CDR3 is TGTGCCAGCTCGAGCGGGAGGTCGAACACCGGGGAGCTGTTTTTT. Looking up the rest from reference TRBV2 and TRBJ2-2 gives the full variable domain: EPEVTQTPSHQVTQMGQEVILRCVPISNHLYFYWYRQILGQKVEFLVSFYNNEISEKSEIFDDQFSVERPDGSNFTLKIRSTKLEDSAMYFCASSSGRSNTGELFFGEGSRLTVL.

The chain joins TRBV29-1 to TRBJ2-2; 7 nucleotides line up with TRBD2. Per the germline V gene, CDR1 is SQVTM and CDR2 is ANQGSEA. V lost 4 bases and J lost 3; bases outside the gene matches: 5. The length of the CDR3 is 14 residues. The CDR3: CSVGASGYTGELFF. CDR3 DNA sequence: TGCAGCGTTGGGGCTAGCGGATACACCGGGGAGCTGTTTTTT.

CDR3 in DNA: TGTGCCAGCAGCGCCGCGGGAGGCGAGCAGTACTTC. Translated: CASSAAGGEQYF. The chain recombines TRBV5-4 with TRBJ2-7; 8 bases align to TRBD2. CDR1 and CDR2 (germline): SGHNT, YYREEE (reference sequence). There are 12 residues in the CDR3. V lost 4 bases, J lost 6 bases, and 3 bases stayed unmatched.